This TCR beta chain was sequenced during a study of T cells after yellow fever vaccination. The ends were cut back, 7 bases at V and 9 bases at J, with 16 bases in the middle. From germline, CDR1 is SGHTA and CDR2 FQGNSA. CDR3 length: 13 residues. Each CDR3 protein is one row after TCRdb ran MiXCR on the 5' RACE reads. This sample carries about 510,000 distinct CDR3 sequences, 20% to 25% of them seen once, and the ten largest clones take about 15%. The chain links TRBV7-2 to TRBJ2-1, with D possibly matching TRBD2 (5 bases). The TCR originated in a man between 18 and 29 years old who received the YFV17D yellow fever vaccine. Material: PBMCs, obtained roughly 20 days after the first yellow fever vaccination. The chain's CDR3 is CASTKDWMGEQFF. For the CDR3, the DNA is TGTGCCAGCACCAAGGACTGGATGGGTGAGCAGTTCTTC.